This TCR beta chain was sequenced for a study of control samples from healthy donors and cancer patients. CDR1 and CDR2 (germline): MNHEY, SVGAGI. J lost 1 base, V lost 7 bases, and 4 bases had no gene match. The CDR3 is 15 residues long. Generated by immunoSEQ multiplex PCR, the TCRdb table keeps only in-frame clones and is missing some. The sample gives more than 150,000 clones, roughly 93% of which show up once; roughly 1.6% is in the top ten. The gene calls are TRBV6-5 and TRBJ2-3; TRBD2 matches 11 bases. Sequenced sample: blood. This TCR was sampled from a man between 18 and 35 years old in good health. The DNA of the CDR3 is TGTGCCAGCATTTCGACTAGCGGGGGCACAGATACGCAGTATTTT. This sequence encodes CASISTSGGTDTQYF.